This paragraph covers one TCR beta chain sequence. The data were taken from a study of early T cells in non-severe SARS-CoV-2 infection. A single record per CDR3 protein comes from TCRdb applying MiXCR to the 5' RACE reads. The data hold approximately 110,000 distinct CDR3 sequences, with 14% to 15% observed a single time. CDR1 DFQATT and CDR2 SNEGSKA come from the germline V gene (reference sequence). CDR3 length: 11 amino acids. This receptor was taken from an adult who was a healthcare worker with PCR-confirmed SARS-CoV-2 infection or an uninfected control (not recorded which). V usage is TRBV20-1 and J usage is TRBJ2-7; a weak D match, TRBD1 (7 bases). Sequenced input: whole blood. For the CDR3, the DNA is TGCGCGGGACAGAGACATGACGAGCAGTACTTC. Protein: CAGQRHDEQYF.